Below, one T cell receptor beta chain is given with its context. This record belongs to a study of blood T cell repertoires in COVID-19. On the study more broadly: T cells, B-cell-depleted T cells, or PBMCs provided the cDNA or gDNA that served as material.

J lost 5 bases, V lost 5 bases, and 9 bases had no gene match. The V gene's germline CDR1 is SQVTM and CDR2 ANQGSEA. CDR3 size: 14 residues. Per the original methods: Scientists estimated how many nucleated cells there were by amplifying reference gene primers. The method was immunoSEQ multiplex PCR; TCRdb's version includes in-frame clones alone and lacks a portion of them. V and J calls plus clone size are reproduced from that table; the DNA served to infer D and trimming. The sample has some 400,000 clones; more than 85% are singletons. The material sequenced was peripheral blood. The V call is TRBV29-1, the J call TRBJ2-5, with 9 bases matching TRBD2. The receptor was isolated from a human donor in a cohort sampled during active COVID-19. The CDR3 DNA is TGCAGCGTTACCGGCGCTGCGGGAGGGGAGACCCAGTACTTC. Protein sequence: CSVTGAAGGETQYF.